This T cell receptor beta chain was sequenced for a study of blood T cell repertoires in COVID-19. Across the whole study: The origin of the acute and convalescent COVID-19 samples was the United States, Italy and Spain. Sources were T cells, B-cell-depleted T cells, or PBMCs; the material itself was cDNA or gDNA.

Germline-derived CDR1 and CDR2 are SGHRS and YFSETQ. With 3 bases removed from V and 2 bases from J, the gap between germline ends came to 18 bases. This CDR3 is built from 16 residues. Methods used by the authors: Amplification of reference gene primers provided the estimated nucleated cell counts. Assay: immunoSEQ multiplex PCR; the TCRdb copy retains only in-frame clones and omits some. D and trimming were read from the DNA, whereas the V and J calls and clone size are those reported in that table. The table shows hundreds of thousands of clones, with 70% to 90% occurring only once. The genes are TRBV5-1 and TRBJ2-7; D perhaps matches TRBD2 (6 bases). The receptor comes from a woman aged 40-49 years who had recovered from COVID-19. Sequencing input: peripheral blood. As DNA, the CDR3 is TGCGCCAGCAGCTCTATGAAGGCGGGAAGGGCCTACGAGCAGTACTTC. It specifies CASSSMKAGRAYEQYF.